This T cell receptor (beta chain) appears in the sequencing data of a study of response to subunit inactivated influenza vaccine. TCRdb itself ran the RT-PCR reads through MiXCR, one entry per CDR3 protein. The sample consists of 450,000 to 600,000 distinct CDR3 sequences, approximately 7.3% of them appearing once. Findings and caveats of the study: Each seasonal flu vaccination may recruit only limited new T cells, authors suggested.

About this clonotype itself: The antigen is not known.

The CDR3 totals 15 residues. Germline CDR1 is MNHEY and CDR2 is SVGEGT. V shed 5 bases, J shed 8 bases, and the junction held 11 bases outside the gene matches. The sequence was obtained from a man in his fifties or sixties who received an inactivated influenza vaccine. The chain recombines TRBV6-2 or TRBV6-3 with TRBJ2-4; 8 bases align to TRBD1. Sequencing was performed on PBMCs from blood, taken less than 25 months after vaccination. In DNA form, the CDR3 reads TGTGCCAGCAGTCCCAGGACAGGGTGGCGGGACATTCAGTACTTC. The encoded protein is CASSPRTGWRDIQYF.